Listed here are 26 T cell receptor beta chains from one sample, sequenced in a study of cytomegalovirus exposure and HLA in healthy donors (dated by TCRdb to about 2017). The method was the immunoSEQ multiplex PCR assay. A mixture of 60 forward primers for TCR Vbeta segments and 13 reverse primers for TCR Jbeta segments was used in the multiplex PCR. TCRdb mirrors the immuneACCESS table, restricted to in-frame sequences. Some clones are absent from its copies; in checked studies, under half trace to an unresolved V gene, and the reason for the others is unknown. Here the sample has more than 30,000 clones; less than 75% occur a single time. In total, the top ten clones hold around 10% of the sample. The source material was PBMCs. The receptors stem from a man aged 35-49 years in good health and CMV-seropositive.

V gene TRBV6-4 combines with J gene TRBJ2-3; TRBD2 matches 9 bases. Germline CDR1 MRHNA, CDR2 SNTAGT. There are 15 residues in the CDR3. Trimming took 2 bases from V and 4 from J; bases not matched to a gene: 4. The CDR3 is CASSDGGGAPDTQYF. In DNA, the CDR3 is TGTGCCAGCAGTGACGGCGGGGGGGCCCCAGATACGCAGTATTTT.

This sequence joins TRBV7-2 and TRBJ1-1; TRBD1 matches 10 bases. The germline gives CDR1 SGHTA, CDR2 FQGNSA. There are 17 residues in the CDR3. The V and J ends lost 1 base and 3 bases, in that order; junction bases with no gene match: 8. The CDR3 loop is CASSLDVGQGEYTEAFF. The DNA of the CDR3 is TGTGCCAGCAGCTTAGATGTAGGACAGGGGGAGTACACTGAAGCTTTCTTT.

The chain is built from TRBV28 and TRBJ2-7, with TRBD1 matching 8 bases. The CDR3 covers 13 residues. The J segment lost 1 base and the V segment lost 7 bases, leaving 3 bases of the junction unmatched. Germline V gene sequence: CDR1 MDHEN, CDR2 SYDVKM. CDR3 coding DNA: TGTGCCAGCATCCAGGGGGCTTCCTACGAGCAGTACTTC. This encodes CASIQGASYEQYF.

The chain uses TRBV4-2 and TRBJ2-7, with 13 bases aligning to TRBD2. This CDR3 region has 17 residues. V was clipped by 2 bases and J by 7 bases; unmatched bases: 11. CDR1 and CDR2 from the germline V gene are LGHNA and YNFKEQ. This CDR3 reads CASSQWRTSGGFPEQYF. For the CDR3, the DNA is TGTGCCAGCAGCCAATGGCGGACTAGCGGGGGTTTCCCGGAGCAGTACTTC.

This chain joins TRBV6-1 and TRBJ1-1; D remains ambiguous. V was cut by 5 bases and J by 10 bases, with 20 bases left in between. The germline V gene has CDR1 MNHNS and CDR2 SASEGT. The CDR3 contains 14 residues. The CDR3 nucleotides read TGTGCCAGCAGTCCAAGGTTGGCTGGGCAAGGAGCTTTCTTT. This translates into CASSPRLAGQGAFF.

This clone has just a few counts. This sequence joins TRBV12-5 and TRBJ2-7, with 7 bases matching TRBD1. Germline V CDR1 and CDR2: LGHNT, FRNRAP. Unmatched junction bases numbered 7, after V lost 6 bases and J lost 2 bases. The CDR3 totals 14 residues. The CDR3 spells CASGHRTGPYEQYF. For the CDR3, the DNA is TGTGCTAGTGGCCATAGGACAGGACCCTACGAGCAGTACTTC.

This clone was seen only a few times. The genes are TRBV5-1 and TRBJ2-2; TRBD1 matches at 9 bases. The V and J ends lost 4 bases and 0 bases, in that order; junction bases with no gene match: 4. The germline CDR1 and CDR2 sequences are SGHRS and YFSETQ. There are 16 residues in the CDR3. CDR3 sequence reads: CASSRTGVANTGELFF. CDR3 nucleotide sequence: TGCGCCAGCAGCCGGACAGGGGTGGCGAACACCGGGGAGCTGTTTTTT.

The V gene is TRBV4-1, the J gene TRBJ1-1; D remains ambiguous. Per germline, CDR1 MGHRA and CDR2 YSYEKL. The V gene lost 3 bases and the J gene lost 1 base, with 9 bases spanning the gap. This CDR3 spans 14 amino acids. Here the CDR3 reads CASSHPPGNTEAFF. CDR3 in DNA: TGCGCCAGCAGCCACCCCCCCGGGAACACTGAAGCTTTCTTT.

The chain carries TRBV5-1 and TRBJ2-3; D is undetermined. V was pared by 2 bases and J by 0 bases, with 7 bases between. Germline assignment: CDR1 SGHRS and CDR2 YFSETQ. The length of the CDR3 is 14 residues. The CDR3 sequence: CASSFYLSTDTQYF. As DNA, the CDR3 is TGCGCCAGCAGCTTCTACCTGAGCACAGATACGCAGTATTTT.

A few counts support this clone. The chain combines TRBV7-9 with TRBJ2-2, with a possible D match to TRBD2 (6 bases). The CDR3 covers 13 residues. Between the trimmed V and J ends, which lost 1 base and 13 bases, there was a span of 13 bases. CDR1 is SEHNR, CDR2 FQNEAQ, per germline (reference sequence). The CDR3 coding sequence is TGTGCCAGCAGCTTAGGGGGGGACCGGGTGCTGTTTTTT. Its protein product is CASSLGGDRVLFF.

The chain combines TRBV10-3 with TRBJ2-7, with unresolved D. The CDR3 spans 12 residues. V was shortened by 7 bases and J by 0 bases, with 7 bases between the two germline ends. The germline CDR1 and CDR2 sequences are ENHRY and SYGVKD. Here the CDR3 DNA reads TGTGCCATCACTACTTCCTCCTACGAGCAGTACTTC. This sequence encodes CAITTSSYEQYF.

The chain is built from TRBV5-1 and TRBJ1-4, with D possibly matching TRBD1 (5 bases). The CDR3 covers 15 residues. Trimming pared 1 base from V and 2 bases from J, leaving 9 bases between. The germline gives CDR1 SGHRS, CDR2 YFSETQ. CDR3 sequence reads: CASSLSGRTNEKLFF. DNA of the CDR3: TGCGCCAGCAGCTTGTCAGGGCGGACTAATGAAAAACTGTTTTTT.

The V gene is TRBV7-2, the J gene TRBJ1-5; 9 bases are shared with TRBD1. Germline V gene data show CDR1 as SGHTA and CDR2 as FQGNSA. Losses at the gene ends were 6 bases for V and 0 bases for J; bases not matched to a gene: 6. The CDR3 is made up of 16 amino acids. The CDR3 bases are TGTGCCAGCAGAAGGACAGGGGTTGGTAGCAATCAGCCCCAGCATTTT. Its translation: CASRRTGVGSNQPQHF.

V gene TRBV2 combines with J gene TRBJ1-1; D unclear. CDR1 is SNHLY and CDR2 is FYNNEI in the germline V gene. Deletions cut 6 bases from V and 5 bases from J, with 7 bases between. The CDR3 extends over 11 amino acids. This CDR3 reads CASSPRTEAFF. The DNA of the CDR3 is TGTGCCAGCAGCCCCCGTACTGAAGCTTTCTTT.

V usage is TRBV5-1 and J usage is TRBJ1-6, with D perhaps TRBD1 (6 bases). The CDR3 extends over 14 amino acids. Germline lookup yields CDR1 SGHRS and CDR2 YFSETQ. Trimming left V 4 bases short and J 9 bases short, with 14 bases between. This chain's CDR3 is CASSPSGTSSPLHF. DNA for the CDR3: TGCGCCAGCAGCCCCAGCGGGACATCTTCACCCCTCCACTTT.

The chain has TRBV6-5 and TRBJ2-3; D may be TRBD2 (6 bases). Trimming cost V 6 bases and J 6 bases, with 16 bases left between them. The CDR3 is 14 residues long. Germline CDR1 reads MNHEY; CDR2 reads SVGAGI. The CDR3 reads CASRSRGAGDTQYF. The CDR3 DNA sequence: TGTGCCAGCAGGTCCAGAGGGGCGGGGGATACGCAGTATTTT.

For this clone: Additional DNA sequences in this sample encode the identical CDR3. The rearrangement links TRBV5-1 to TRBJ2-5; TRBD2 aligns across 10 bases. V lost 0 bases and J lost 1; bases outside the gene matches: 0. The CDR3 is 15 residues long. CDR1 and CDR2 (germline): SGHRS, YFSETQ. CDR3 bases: TGCGCCAGCAGCTTGGCTAGCGGGGGCCAAGAGACCCAGTACTTC. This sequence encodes CASSLASGGQETQYF.

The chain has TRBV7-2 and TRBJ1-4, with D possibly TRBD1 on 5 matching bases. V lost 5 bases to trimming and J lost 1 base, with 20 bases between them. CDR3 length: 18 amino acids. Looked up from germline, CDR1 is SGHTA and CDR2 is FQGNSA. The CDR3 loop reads CASSPFGGVLLTNEKLFF. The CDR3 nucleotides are TGTGCCAGCAGCCCCTTCGGGGGGGTTCTATTAACTAATGAAAAACTGTTTTTT.

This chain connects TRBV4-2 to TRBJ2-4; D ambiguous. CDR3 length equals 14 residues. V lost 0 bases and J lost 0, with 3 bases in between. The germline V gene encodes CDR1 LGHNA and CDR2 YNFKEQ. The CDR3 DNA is TGTGCCAGCAGCCAAGACTTAGCCAAAAACATTCAGTACTTC. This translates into CASSQDLAKNIQYF.

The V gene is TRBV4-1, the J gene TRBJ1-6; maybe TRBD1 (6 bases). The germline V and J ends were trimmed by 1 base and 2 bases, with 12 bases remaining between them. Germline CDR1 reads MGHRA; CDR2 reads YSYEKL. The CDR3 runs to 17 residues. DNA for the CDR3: TGCGCCAGCAGCCAAGGGTCCCAGGGGCCCTATAATTCACCCCTCCACTTT. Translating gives CASSQGSQGPYNSPLHF.

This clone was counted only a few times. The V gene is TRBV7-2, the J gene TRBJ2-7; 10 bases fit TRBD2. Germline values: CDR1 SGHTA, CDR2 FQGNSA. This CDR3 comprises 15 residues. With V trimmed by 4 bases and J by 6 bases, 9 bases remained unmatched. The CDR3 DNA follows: TGTGCCAGCAGCTCCCAGCGGGGGGGCCTCGGCGAGCAGTACTTC. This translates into CASSSQRGGLGEQYF.

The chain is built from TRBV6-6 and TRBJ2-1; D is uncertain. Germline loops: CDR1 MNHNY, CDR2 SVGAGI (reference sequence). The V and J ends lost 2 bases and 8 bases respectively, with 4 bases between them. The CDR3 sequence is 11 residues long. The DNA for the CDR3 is TGTGCCAGCAGTTACATCGATGAGCAGTTCTTC. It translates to CASSYIDEQFF.

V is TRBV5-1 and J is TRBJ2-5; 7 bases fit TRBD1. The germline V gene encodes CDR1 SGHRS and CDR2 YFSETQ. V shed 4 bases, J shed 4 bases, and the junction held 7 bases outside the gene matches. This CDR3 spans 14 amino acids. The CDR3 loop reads CASSPRDSGETQYF. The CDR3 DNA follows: TGCGCCAGCAGCCCCCGGGACAGCGGAGAGACCCAGTACTTC. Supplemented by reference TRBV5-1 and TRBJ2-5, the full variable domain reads KAGVTQTPRYLIKTRGQQVTLSCSPISGHRSVSWYQQTPGQGLQFLFEYFSETQRNKGNFPGRFSGRQFSNSRSEMNVSTLELGDSALYLCASSPRDSGETQYFGPGTRLLVL.

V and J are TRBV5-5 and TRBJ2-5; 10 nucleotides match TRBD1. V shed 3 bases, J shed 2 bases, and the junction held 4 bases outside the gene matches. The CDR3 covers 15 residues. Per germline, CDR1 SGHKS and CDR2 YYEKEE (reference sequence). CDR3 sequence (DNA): TGTGCCAGCAGCTCCCCGGGACAGGGGCAAGAGACCCAGTACTTC. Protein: CASSSPGQGQETQYF. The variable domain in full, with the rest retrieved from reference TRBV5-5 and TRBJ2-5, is DAGVTQSPTHLIKTRGQQVTLRCSPISGHKSVSWYQQVLGQGPQFIFQYYEKEERGRGNFPDRFSARQFPNYSSELNVNALLLGDSALYLCASSSPGQGQETQYFGPGTRLLVL.

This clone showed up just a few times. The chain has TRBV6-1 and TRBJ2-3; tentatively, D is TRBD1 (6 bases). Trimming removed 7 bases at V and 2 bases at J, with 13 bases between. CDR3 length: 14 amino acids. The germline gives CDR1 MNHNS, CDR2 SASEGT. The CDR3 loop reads CASNRDTFTDTQYF. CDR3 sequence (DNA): TGTGCCAGCAATCGGGACACCTTCACAGATACGCAGTATTTT.

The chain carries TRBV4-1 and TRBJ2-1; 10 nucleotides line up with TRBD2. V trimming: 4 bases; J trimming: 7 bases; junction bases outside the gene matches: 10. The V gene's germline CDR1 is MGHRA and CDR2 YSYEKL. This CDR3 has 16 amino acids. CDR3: CASSLGTSATLNEQFF. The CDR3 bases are TGCGCCAGCAGCCTGGGGACTAGCGCGACCCTAAATGAGCAGTTCTTC.